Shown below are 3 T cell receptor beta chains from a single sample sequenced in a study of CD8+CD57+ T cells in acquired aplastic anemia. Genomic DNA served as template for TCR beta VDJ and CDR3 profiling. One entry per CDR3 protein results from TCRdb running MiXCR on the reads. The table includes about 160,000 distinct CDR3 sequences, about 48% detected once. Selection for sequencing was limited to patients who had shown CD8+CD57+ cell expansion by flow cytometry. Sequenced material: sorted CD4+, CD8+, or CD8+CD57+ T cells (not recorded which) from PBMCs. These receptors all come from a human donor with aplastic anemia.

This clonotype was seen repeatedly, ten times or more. CDR3 nucleotide sequence: TGTGCCAGCTCTCTTGGGGGTGCGGGAGGTTGGTGGGGGACCCAGTACTTC. Translated: CASSLGGAGGWWGTQYF. This chain links TRBV12-3 or TRBV12-4 with TRBJ2-5; 8 nucleotides align to TRBD2. V lost 8 bases and J lost 7; bases outside the gene matches: 21. The CDR3 has 17 amino acids.

CDR3 sequence (DNA): TGTGCCAGCAGTTCCACCGGGACAGATTCCGAGCAGTACTTC. This encodes CASSSTGTDSEQYF. V is TRBV7-3 and J is TRBJ2-7; 7 bases align to TRBD1. Germline lookup yields CDR1 SGHTA and CDR2 FQGTGA. V dropped 6 bases and J dropped 6; count of bases not matched to a gene: 11. The CDR3 runs 14 residues. Looking up the rest from reference TRBV7-3 and TRBJ2-7 gives the full variable domain: GAGVSQTPSNKVTEKGKYVELRCDPISGHTALYWYRQSLGQGPEFLIYFQGTGAADDSGLPNDRFFAVRPEGSVSTLKIQRTERGDSAVYLCASSSTGTDSEQYFGPGTRLTVT.

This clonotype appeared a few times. The CDR3 DNA reads as TGTGCCAGCAGTGTTGGAACCGTTGGGGCCAACGTCCTGACTTTC. Its translation: CASSVGTVGANVLTF. The chain recombines TRBV25-1 with TRBJ2-6; no definite D call. The germline V gene has CDR1 MGHDK and CDR2 SYGVNS. This CDR3 spans 15 amino acids. V lost 4 bases and J lost 3, with 10 bases in between.